This T cell receptor (beta chain) derives from a study of Ad26.COV2.S vaccination and SARS-CoV-2 variants. Study-wide background: The donor participated in the COV1001 trial, in its Ad26.COV2.S arm. Ad26.COV2.S given intramuscularly, once or twice 56 days apart. Study findings and constraints: Higher spike-specific TCR breadth was found in vaccine recipients than in placebo recipients.

This CDR3 region has 16 residues. V was pared by 4 bases and J by 9 bases, with 12 bases of the junction left unmatched. The V gene's germline CDR1 is SGDLS and CDR2 YYNGEE. The treatment is: around 19 received Ad26.COV2.S at low or high dose, single or two shots; a few received placebo; per-sample allocation not given. It was on day 63 after the first vaccine or placebo injection that samples were taken. Ad26 vector vaccine expressed Wuhan-strain SARS-CoV-2 spike. The repertoire was sequenced with immunoSEQ multiplex PCR; TCRdb's copy has only in-frame clones and lacks some. Among about 680,000 clones listed, 80% to 90% were seen once. As for this clone: Its specificity is not known.

The rearrangement uses TRBV9 and TRBJ2-1; 11 nucleotides line up with TRBD2. Sequenced material: peripheral blood, taken in a trial of Ad26.COV2.S vaccine versus placebo. The TCR originated in a person aged 18-60 years who received the Ad26.COV2.S COVID-19 vaccine or a placebo. CDR3 sequence (DNA): TGTGCCAGCAGCATCCGACTAGCGGGACGGCGCCGTGAGCAGTTCTTC. Translated: CASSIRLAGRRREQFF.